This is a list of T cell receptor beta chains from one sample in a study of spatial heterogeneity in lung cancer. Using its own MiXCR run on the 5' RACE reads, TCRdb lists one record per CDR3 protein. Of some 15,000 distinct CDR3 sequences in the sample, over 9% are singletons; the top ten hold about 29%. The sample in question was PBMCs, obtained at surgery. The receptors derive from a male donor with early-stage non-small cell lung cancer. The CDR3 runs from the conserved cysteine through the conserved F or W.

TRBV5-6,CASWTGAGNTIYF
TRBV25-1,CASSEWENLVSGTDTQYF
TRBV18,CASSPSTGANVLTF
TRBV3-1,CASSQGQGFTDTQYF
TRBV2,CASSVLAGEANEQFF
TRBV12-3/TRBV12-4,CASSTARGRETQYF
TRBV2,CASRPAVYQETQYF
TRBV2,CASSEKVGGGYNEQFF
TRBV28,CASSPPRQTGGYGYTF
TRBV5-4,CASSLGDRQTGELFF
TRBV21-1,CASSKDKTEFPSHEQFF
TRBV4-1,CASSQGRDRATYEQYF
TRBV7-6,CASSSGGAAQYF
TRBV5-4,CASSLVAGGSYEQYF